Below are 18 T cell receptor beta chains sequenced from a single sample in a study of tumor-infiltrating lymphocytes in primary liver carcinoma. From unsorted bulk tissue weighing roughly 17-31 mg, DNA and RNA were co-extracted. Reverse transcription of 500 ng total RNA with a constant-region primer produced TCR beta cDNA. Libraries covering TCR beta were generated through three nested multiplex PCR rounds (using a slightly modified ARM-PCR). Each of the first two PCR rounds ran approximately 9 cycles with TRBV1-TRBV30 forward and C-beta reverse primers. MiXCR, run by TCRdb on the multiplex PCR reads, gives a single entry per CDR3 protein. The sample holds 45,000 to 55,000 distinct CDR3 sequences; 55% to 75% are singletons and the top ten take 25% to 30%. What was sequenced was liver tumor tissue from sampling region 5. As for subset: tumor region T5, tumor centre. All receptors derive from a man aged 35-49 years with primary liver carcinoma and hepatitis B virus infection.

About this clonotype itself: At one end, the junction sequence differs from germline, possibly due to a read error. The chain couples TRBV11-3 to TRBJ2-1; no clear D. Germline lookup yields CDR1 SGHNT and CDR2 YENEEA. The CDR3 runs to 15 residues. CDR3 protein: CASSLQAGAYNEQSF. The CDR3 nucleotides read TGTGCCAGCAGCTTACAAGCAGGAGCTTACAATGAGCAGTCCTTC.

This clonotype was picked up many times. This sequence joins TRBV4-1 and TRBJ2-5; D may be TRBD2 (6 bases). This CDR3 contains 15 residues. V shed 0 bases and J shed 7 bases, with 15 bases lying between them. Germline CDR1 reads MGHRA; CDR2 reads YSYEKL. This chain's CDR3 is CASSQDRTKPGTQYF. In DNA, the CDR3 is TGCGCCAGCAGCCAAGATAGGACTAAGCCGGGGACCCAGTACTTC.

With respect to this clonotype: Compared with germline, one end of the junction differs, possibly owing to a read error. V is TRBV6-1 and J is TRBJ1-2; D call uncertain. Per the germline V gene, CDR1 is MNHNS and CDR2 is SASEGT. This CDR3 has 16 residues. CDR3 residues: CASSEARHGRNYDYTF. The CDR3, as DNA: TGTGCCAGCAGTGAAGCAAGACATGGCAGAAATTATGACTACACCTTC.

In this sample, this clonotype turned up a few times. The germline gene is not matched at one end of the junction; a read error may be the cause. This rearrangement joins TRBV6-6 to TRBJ1-1, with D possibly matching TRBD1 (6 bases). Germline lookup yields CDR1 MNHNY and CDR2 SVGAGI (reference sequence). The CDR3 runs to 14 residues. CDR3 DNA: TGTGCCAGCCAAACCACAGGGATGAAGACTGAAGCTTTCTTT. It is translated as CASQTTGMKTEAFF.

This clonotype is labeled as medium-sized. This chain links TRBV6-2 or TRBV6-3 with TRBJ2-4; 8 bases line up with TRBD2. The CDR3 extends over 19 amino acids. Germline loops: CDR1 MNHEY, CDR2 SVGEGT. The V and J ends lost 5 bases and 0 bases, in that order; junction bases with no gene match: 15. CDR3 bases: TGTGCCAGCAGTCCACCGGGACTAGGCGTCTCACTAGCCAAAAACATTCAGTACTTC. Residues: CASSPPGLGVSLAKNIQYF.

On this clonotype itself: This may arise from a read error, as a much more abundant clone is one base away. The CDR3 DNA is TGTGCCTGGAGTCCCCTGGGGCACATTGAGTACTTC. Its translation is CAWSPLGHIEYF. The chain is built from TRBV30 and TRBJ2-4, with TRBD1 as a possible D gene (5 bases). The CDR3 runs 12 residues. Germline loops: CDR1 GTSNPN, CDR2 SVGIG (reference sequence).

About this clonotype itself: A junction boundary mismatches the germline segment, possibly from a read error. The chain links TRBV7-9 to TRBJ2-5; D gene ambiguous. The CDR3 sequence is 12 residues long. CDR1 and CDR2 from the germline V gene are SEHNR and FQNEAQ (reference sequence). The CDR3 sequence: CVSSTEEETQYF. DNA of the CDR3: TGTGTCAGCAGCACAGAGGAAGAGACCCAGTACTTC.

A word on this clonotype: A much larger clone lies a single base off, so this may be a read error. The genes are TRBV12-3 or TRBV12-4 and TRBJ1-2; D is undetermined. V was clipped by 5 bases and J by 4 bases, with 14 bases between them. The CDR3 loop spans 14 amino acids. The CDR3 DNA reads TGTGCCAGCAGTACGTGCCAGGCGATCTATGGCTACACCTTC. It specifies CASSTCQAIYGYTF.

In the case of this clonotype: This may stem from a read error, because a much larger clone lies one nucleotide away. The chain has TRBV28 and TRBJ2-3, with D possibly TRBD1 on 6 matching bases. This CDR3 is 15 amino acids long. Germline V gene lookup returns CDR1 MDHEN and CDR2 SYDVKM. The chain's CDR3 is CASIPDSSSTDMQYF. The CDR3 DNA is TGTGCCAGCATCCCGGACAGCTCTTCGACAGATATGCAGTATTTT.

This clonotype showed up just once. The chain links TRBV5-1 to TRBJ2-5, with 7 bases aligning to TRBD1. In germline, CDR1 is SGHRS, CDR2 YFSETQ. The CDR3 loop spans 14 amino acids. With V trimmed by 3 bases and J by 13 bases, 15 bases remained unmatched. Here the CDR3 reads CASSWGQTQETWYF. In DNA form, the CDR3 reads TGCGCCAGCAGCTGGGGACAGACTCAAGAGACCTGGTACTTC.

A word on this clonotype: This sequence may be a read error, since a much larger clone differs from it by one base. The chain carries TRBV28 and TRBJ2-1, with no clear D. The CDR3 extends over 14 amino acids. Germline values: CDR1 MDHEN, CDR2 SYDVKM. In DNA form, the CDR3 reads TGTGCCAGCAGTCCATGGGGATCCTACAATGAGGAGTTCTTC. Translating gives CASSPWGSYNEEFF.

This clonotype was counted a single time. The junction and the germline gene differ at one end; a read error may be behind it. V is TRBV11-2 and J is TRBJ2-5; D gene uncertain. The CDR3 has 16 amino acids. Looked up from germline, CDR1 is SGHAT and CDR2 is FQNNGV. Here the CDR3 reads CASRSRSSAHQETQYF. DNA for the CDR3: TGTGCTAGCAGGTCCCGGAGCTCGGCCCACCAAGAGACCCAGTACTTC.

This clonotype turned up a few times. The rearrangement uses TRBV7-2 and TRBJ2-7, with 9 nucleotides matching TRBD1. The CDR3 loop spans 14 amino acids. J lost 3 bases, V lost 4 bases, and 4 bases had no gene match. CDR1 is SGHTA and CDR2 is FQGNSA in the germline V gene. The CDR3 spells CASSYGTGIYEQYF. The CDR3 DNA reads TGTGCCAGCAGCTACGGGACAGGGATCTACGAGCAGTACTTC.

On this clonotype: With a much larger clone just one base away, this may be a read error. The V gene is TRBV30, the J gene TRBJ1-4; possible D gene TRBD1, 5 bases. This CDR3 region has 14 residues. Germline lookup yields CDR1 GTSNPN and CDR2 SVGIG (reference sequence). The CDR3 DNA sequence: TGTGTCTGGAAAAGAACGTCCCCCGGGACCCAACTGTTTTTT. Its translation: CVWKRTSPGTQLFF.

The chain joins TRBV4-1 to TRBJ2-1; TRBD1 might be the D (6 bases). The germline gives CDR1 MGHRA, CDR2 YSYEKL. This CDR3 region has 17 residues. Trimming took off 2 bases at V and 8 bases at J, with 22 bases between the two ends. The CDR3 sequence: CASSQPQELGADHEQFF. The CDR3 DNA reads as TGCGCCAGCAGCCAACCCCAAGAATTGGGGGCGGACCATGAGCAGTTCTTC.

This clonotype appeared once. Germline and junction disagree at one end, which may indicate a read error. This sequence joins TRBV6-5 and TRBJ1-2, with D perhaps matching TRBD1 (6 bases). Germline V gives CDR1 MNHEY, CDR2 SVGAGI. This CDR3 spans 14 amino acids. For the CDR3, the DNA is TGTGCCAGCAGTTATGACAGGAGCGGCTATGGCTGCACTTTC. Protein: CASSYDRSGYGCTF.

Concerning this clonotype itself: This may arise from a read error, as a much more abundant clone is one base away. The chain recombines TRBV7-8 with TRBJ2-1; D possibly matches TRBD1 or TRBD2 (5 bases each). This CDR3 contains 14 residues. Germline V gives CDR1 SGHVS, CDR2 FQNEAQ. CDR3 sequence reads: CASGLAQGANEQFF. DNA of the CDR3: TGTGCCAGCGGCTTAGCGCAGGGAGCCAATGAGCAGTTCTTC.

This clonotype was seen many times. The junction differs from germline at one of its ends, possibly a read error. The chain recombines TRBV6-1 with TRBJ2-3; D call uncertain. In germline, CDR1 is MNHNS, CDR2 SASEGT. The CDR3 length is 14 residues. The CDR3 loop is CASIEGPLTDTQYF. CDR3 in DNA: TGTGCCAGCATTGAAGGTCCCTTAACAGATACGCAGTATTTT.